These T cell receptor beta chains were read from a single sample in a study of shared clonotypes between healthy human individuals. Here immunoSEQ multiplex PCR was the method, and the copy in TCRdb shows in-frame clones only, minus some. The data contain approximately 700,000 clones, around 73% of them seen just once; the ten biggest clones take up around 2%. Input material: memory CD4+ T cells sorted from blood. All receptors derive from a woman aged 25-40 years in good health. The CDR3 runs from the conserved cysteine through the conserved F or W. Each record gives: V gene, D gene, J gene, clone size, CDR3 protein, CDR3 DNA. D genes are given only for firm matches. Expanded clones get a size class; other rows say once, few or many, or leave the size out.

TRBV5-1	NA	TRBJ2-7	NA	CASSSGVQGLEQYF	TGCGCCAGCAGCTCGGGGGTACAGGGGCTCGAGCAGTACTTC
TRBV7-2	NA	TRBJ2-7	NA	CASSFDKSEQYF	TGTGCCAGCAGCTTTGACAAGTCCGAGCAGTACTTC
TRBV5-5	TRBD2	TRBJ2-5	NA	CASSYGGRETQYF	TGTGCCAGCAGTTACGGCGGGAGGGAGACCCAGTACTTC
TRBV10-3	NA	TRBJ1-2	NA	CAISEDSYGYTF	TGTGCCATCAGTGAGGACAGTTATGGCTACACCTTC
TRBV7-2	NA	TRBJ1-5	NA	CASSLGSTTNQPQHF	TGTGCCAGCAGCTTAGGCAGCACCACCAATCAGCCCCAGCATTTT
TRBV19	NA	TRBJ2-6	NA	CATGTRASGANVLTF	TGTGCTACCGGGACTCGGGCCTCTGGGGCCAACGTCCTGACTTTC
TRBV11-1	NA	TRBJ2-7	NA	CASSLRISYEQYF	TGTGCCAGCAGCTTAAGGATCTCCTACGAGCAGTACTTC
TRBV9	NA	TRBJ2-1	NA	CASNAGWDEDNEQFF	TGTGCCAGCAACGCCGGTTGGGACGAAGACAATGAGCAGTTCTTC
TRBV5-6	NA	TRBJ1-3	few	CASSLRGAGNTIYF	TGTGCCAGCAGCTTGCGAGGGGCTGGAAACACCATATATTTT
TRBV18	TRBD1	TRBJ2-5	many	CASCRDRVTKTQYF	TGTGCCAGCTGCAGGGACAGGGTTACGAAGACCCAGTACTTC
TRBV28	NA	TRBJ1-1	few	CASSAALGAFF	TGTGCCAGCAGTGCGGCACTGGGGGCTTTCTTT
TRBV10-3	TRBD2	TRBJ2-1	once	CATRGGTSGSPEQFF	TGTGCCACCAGGGGGGGGACTAGCGGGAGTCCTGAGCAGTTCTTC
TRBV5-1	NA	TRBJ2-2	NA	CASSDNTGELFF	TGCGCCAGCAGCGATAACACCGGGGAGCTGTTTTTT
TRBV5-6	NA	TRBJ1-3	few	CASSRPGAGNTIYF	TGTGCCAGCAGCCGCCCCGGAGCTGGAAACACCATATATTTT
TRBV10-1	TRBD1	TRBJ2-7	few	CASSESLGTGGYEQYF	TGCGCCAGCAGTGAGTCCCTGGGGACAGGGGGCTACGAGCAGTACTTC
TRBV7-2	TRBD1	TRBJ1-2	once	CASSLGQGWNYGYTF	TGTGCCAGCAGCCTCGGACAGGGATGGAACTATGGCTACACCTTC
TRBV28	NA	TRBJ1-4	NA	CASSPGTANNEKLFF	TGTGCCAGCAGCCCAGGGACCGCGAATAATGAAAAACTGTTTTTT
TRBV10-2	NA	TRBJ2-7	NA	CASKGGGDQYEQYF	TGCGCCAGCAAGGGGGGAGGGGATCAATACGAGCAGTACTTC
TRBV6-1	NA	TRBJ1-1	NA	CASFKGRDTEAFF	TGTGCCAGCTTTAAAGGGAGGGACACTGAAGCTTTCTTT
TRBV7-2	TRBD1	TRBJ2-7	many	CASSPQRDSYEQYF	TGTGCCAGCAGCCCGCAACGGGACAGCTACGAGCAGTACTTC
TRBV4-1	NA	TRBJ1-5	NA	CASSQYWGNQPQHF	TGCGCCAGCAGCCAGTATTGGGGTAATCAGCCCCAGCATTTT
TRBV28	TRBD1	TRBJ1-5	NA	CASSLSVQGAGQPQHF	TGTGCCAGCAGTTTATCGGTGCAGGGGGCAGGTCAGCCCCAGCATTTT
TRBV7-2	NA	TRBJ2-1	many	CASSFSSSYNEQFF	TGTGCCAGCAGTTTTAGCAGCTCCTACAATGAGCAGTTCTTC
TRBV29-1	NA	TRBJ2-5	NA	CSVGEGETQYF	TGCAGCGTTGGAGAAGGAGAGACCCAGTACTTC
TRBV4-2	NA	TRBJ2-5	few	CASSRAAETQYF	TGTGCCAGCAGCCGGGCCGCAGAGACCCAGTACTTC
TRBV7-3	TRBD2	TRBJ2-5	NA	CASSSIAGAPSSQYF	TGTGCCAGCAGCTCCATAGCGGGAGCCCCCTCGTCGCAGTACTTC
TRBV5-1	NA	TRBJ1-1	many	CASSLEGGTEAFF	TGCGCCAGCAGCTTGGAGGGCGGCACTGAAGCTTTCTTT
TRBV7-2	NA	TRBJ1-5	NA	CASSFSAYSNQPQHF	TGTGCCAGCAGCTTTTCAGCATATAGCAATCAGCCCCAGCATTTT
TRBV29-1	NA	TRBJ1-2	few	CSVWTGSGYTF	TGCAGCGTATGGACTGGGTCGGGCTACACCTTC
TRBV27	NA	TRBJ1-5	NA	CASSPYSSNQPQHF	TGTGCCAGCAGTCCCTACAGTAGCAATCAGCCCCAGCATTTT
TRBV7-2	TRBD1	TRBJ1-4	NA	CASSFPGQGLNEKLFF	TGTGCCAGCAGCTTTCCGGGACAGGGGTTGAATGAAAAACTGTTTTTT
TRBV27	TRBD2	TRBJ2-1	NA	CASSLAAGEGYNEQFF	TGTGCCAGCAGTTTAGCGGCGGGAGAAGGCTACAATGAGCAGTTCTTC
TRBV19	TRBD2	TRBJ2-1	NA	CASSHSGESYNEQFF	TGTGCCAGTAGCCATAGCGGGGAATCCTACAATGAGCAGTTCTTC
TRBV27	TRBD2	TRBJ2-2	NA	CASSPGTSGTNTGELFF	TGTGCCAGCAGTCCCGGGACTAGCGGAACGAACACCGGGGAGCTGTTTTTT
TRBV19	NA	TRBJ1-1	NA	CASTGAANTEAFF	TGTGCCAGTACCGGGGCAGCGAACACTGAAGCTTTCTTT
TRBV9	TRBD1	TRBJ2-1	NA	CASSIGQATYNEQFF	TGTGCCAGCAGCATCGGACAGGCCACCTACAATGAGCAGTTCTTC
TRBV18	NA	TRBJ1-4	NA	CASSPGGKEKLFF	TGTGCCAGCTCACCAGGGGGAAAGGAAAAACTGTTTTTT
TRBV28	NA	TRBJ2-1	once	CASSAQGATYNEQFF	TGTGCCAGCAGTGCACAGGGTGCGACCTACAATGAGCAGTTCTTC
TRBV5-8	NA	TRBJ2-3	NA	CASSLRRWADTQYF	TGTGCCAGCAGCTTGAGGCGGTGGGCAGATACGCAGTATTTT
TRBV6-5	TRBD2	TRBJ2-7	few	CASSLSGSGYEQYF	TGTGCCAGCAGTCTATCAGGTAGCGGGTACGAGCAGTACTTC
TRBV4-2	TRBD2	TRBJ2-7	NA	CASSLSLAGGPGNEQYF	TGTGCCAGCAGCTTGTCACTAGCGGGAGGGCCTGGAAACGAGCAGTACTTC
TRBV9	NA	TRBJ2-3	NA	CASSVARQSTDTQYF	TGTGCCAGCAGCGTAGCACGGCAAAGCACAGATACGCAGTATTTT
TRBV7-2	NA	TRBJ2-2	NA	CASSLEVRANTGELFF	TGTGCCAGCTCTCTAGAGGTACGAGCGAACACCGGGGAGCTGTTTTTT
TRBV2	TRBD2	TRBJ2-3	once	CASGLAGSTSTDTQYF	TGTGCCAGCGGACTAGCGGGATCCACTAGCACAGATACGCAGTATTTT
TRBV2	NA	TRBJ2-2	NA	CASSQDRLAGELFF	TGTGCCAGCAGTCAAGACAGGTTGGCCGGGGAGCTGTTTTTT
TRBV5-4	NA	TRBJ2-7	few	CASSPGPGGFYEQYF	TGTGCCAGCAGCCCTGGTCCAGGGGGGTTCTACGAGCAGTACTTC
TRBV5-1	TRBD2	TRBJ2-3	few	CASTRRREGGANTQYF	TGCGCCAGCACCCGGCGACGGGAGGGAGGCGCGAATACGCAGTATTTT
TRBV19	TRBD1	TRBJ1-2	NA	CASSSRTGPYGYTF	TGTGCCAGTAGTTCCCGGACAGGGCCCTATGGCTACACCTTC
TRBV7-2	TRBD1	TRBJ1-1	NA	CASSLGGTVNTEAFF	TGTGCCAGCAGCTTGGGTGGGACAGTGAACACTGAAGCTTTCTTT
TRBV5-5	NA	TRBJ2-6	NA	CASSFVYADSGANVLTF	TGTGCCAGCAGCTTTGTCTATGCCGACTCTGGGGCCAACGTCCTGACTTTC
TRBV4-1	NA	TRBJ2-3	NA	CASSQEKGLGTDTQYF	TGCGCCAGCAGCCAAGAGAAGGGTCTTGGCACAGATACGCAGTATTTT